Given below is one TCR beta chain in context. TCRdb's table, derived via immunoSEQ multiplex PCR, lists solely in-frame clones and lacks some. Among over 250,000 clones, about three quarters were seen once, and the ten largest hold 2.5% to 4%. The data originate from a study of blood T cell repertoires in COVID-19. The CDR3 spans 13 residues. From germline, CDR1 is SGHRS and CDR2 YFSETQ. J lost 8 bases, V lost 4 bases, and 6 bases had no gene match. The sample taken for sequencing was peripheral blood. This sequence originates from an elderly woman with acute or convalescent COVID-19. The genes are TRBV5-1 and TRBJ1-2, with TRBD1 identical over 9 bases. The CDR3 DNA is TGCGCCAGCAGCCCGGGACAGGGTTGGGGCTACACCTTC. Translating it yields CASSPGQGWGYTF.